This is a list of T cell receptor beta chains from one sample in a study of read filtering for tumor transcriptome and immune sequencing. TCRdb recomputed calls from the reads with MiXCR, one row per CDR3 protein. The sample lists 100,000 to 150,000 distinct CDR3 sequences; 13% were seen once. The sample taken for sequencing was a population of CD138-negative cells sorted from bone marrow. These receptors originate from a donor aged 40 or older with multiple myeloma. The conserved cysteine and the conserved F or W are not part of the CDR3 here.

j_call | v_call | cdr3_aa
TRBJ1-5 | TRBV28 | ASSLVGQARQPQH
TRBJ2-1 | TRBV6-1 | ASTGTSGLNEQF
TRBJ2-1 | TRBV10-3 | AISEGGHNEQF
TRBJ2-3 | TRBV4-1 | ASSPVTSGRIYGADTQY
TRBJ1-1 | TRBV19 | ASKPSPGPAWTEAF
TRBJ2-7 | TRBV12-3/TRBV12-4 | ASSYETGPYEQY
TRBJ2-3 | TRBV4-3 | ASSQETPWVLDTQY
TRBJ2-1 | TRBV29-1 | SVEPWVTAGGSNEQF
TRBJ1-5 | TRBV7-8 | ASSWTGGDNQPQH
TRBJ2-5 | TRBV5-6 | ASSPQGLATQY
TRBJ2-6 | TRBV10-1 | ASSESTEANSGANVLT
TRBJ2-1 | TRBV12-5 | ASGLTPIAVAGWSYNEQF
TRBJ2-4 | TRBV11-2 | ASSFALKNIQY
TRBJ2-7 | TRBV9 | ASSVGTLAYEQY
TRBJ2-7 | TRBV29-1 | SVAPGVAREQY
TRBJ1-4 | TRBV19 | ASSILINEKLF
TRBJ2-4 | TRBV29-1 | SVLGTLSKNIQY
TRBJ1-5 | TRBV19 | ASSIRWWAGDSNQPQH
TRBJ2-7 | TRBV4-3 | ASSQDYFREQY
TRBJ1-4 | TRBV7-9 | ASRALATNEKLF
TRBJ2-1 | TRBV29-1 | SASEDPYNEQF
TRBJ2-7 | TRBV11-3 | ASSLQGIGSYEQY
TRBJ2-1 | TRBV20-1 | SAAGTSNERF
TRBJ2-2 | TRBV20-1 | SAGTPDTGELF
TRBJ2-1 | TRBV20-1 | SARNRDRAYNEQF
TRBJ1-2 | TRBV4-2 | ASSQQAAITRMYGYT
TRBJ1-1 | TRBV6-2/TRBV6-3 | ASSYQGHGNTEAF
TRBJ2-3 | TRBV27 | ASSPLVGGPTDTQY
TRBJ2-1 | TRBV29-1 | SVEEWTSGSSEQF
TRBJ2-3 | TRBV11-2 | ASSLWEREGLTDTQY
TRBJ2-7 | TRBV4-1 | ASSQWAGYEQY
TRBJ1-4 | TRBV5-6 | ASSLLGTVNEKLF
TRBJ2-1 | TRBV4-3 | ASSQVLAGGPQQF
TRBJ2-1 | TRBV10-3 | AISDIGAVWSNNEQF
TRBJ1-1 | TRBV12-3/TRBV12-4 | ASSLRGTGDTEAF
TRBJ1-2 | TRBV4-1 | ASSLLATGRDYGYT
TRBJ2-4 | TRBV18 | ASSLDEIAKNIQY
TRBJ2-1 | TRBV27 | ASSSRSWSAYNVQF
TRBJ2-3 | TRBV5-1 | ASGHRGRADTQY
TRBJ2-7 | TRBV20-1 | SASFPPGHGGEQY
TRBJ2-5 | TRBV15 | ATSTRQGGETQY
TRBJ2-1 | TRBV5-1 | ASTLRVVQSEQF
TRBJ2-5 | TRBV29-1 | SGDRGEETQY
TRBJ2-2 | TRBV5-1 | ASSFSTGELF